This TCR beta chain came from a study of T cell repertoires in cytomegalovirus infection. Study in general: Evidence of both CMV infection and a matching HLA type came from public TCR beta signatures. Study outcomes and limitations: The ex vivo response was dominated by HLA-C-restricted CMV-specific TCR beta clonotypes.

V gave up 6 bases and J gave up 5 bases; unmatched junction bases: 6. This CDR3 has 14 amino acids. Germline loops: CDR1 SGHTA, CDR2 FQGNSA. Regarding this clonotype: As yet, its antigen is unknown.

TCRdb re-called the reads through MiXCR, storing one row per CDR3 protein. The sample records hundreds of thousands of distinct CDR3 sequences, around 31% being singletons. This receptor was obtained from a human donor in good health (CMV status not recorded). Some clones in this sample may be carry-over from other donors' samples. The sequences come from cultured CD8+ T cells from PBMCs, collected from culture after CMV antigen stimulation. This chain joins TRBV7-2 and TRBJ2-7; 11 bases are shared with TRBD2. CDR3 residues: CASSPSGGFNEQYF. As DNA, the CDR3 is TGTGCCAGCAGTCCTAGCGGGGGGTTCAACGAGCAGTACTTC.